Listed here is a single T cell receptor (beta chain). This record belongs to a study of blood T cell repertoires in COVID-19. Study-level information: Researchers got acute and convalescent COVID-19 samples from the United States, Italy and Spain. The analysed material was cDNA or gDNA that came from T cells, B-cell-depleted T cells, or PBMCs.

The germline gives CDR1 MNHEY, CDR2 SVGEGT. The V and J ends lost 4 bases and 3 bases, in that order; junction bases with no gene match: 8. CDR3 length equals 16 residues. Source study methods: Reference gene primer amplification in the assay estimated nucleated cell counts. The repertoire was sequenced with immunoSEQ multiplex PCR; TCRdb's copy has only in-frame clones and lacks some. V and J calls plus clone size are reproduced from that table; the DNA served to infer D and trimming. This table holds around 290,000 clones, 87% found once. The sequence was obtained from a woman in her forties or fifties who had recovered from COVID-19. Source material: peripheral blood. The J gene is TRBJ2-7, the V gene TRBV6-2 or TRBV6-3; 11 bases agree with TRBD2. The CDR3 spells CASSSKALAGDYEQYF. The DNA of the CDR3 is TGTGCCAGCAGTTCCAAAGCACTAGCGGGAGACTACGAGCAGTACTTC.